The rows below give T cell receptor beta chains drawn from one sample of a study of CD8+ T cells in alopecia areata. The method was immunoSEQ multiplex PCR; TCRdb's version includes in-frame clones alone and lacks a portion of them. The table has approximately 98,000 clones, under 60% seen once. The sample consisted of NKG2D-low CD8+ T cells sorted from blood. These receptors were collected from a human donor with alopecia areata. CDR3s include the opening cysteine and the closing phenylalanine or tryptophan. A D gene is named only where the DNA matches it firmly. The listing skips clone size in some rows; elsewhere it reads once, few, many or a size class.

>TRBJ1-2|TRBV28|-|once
CASSFRRIYGYTF
TGTGCCAGCAGTTTTCGACGGATCTATGGCTACACCTTC
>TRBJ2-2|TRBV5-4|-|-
CASSSRDMDVTGELFF
TGTGCCAGCAGCTCTCGAGACATGGACGTCACCGGGGAGCTGTTTTTT
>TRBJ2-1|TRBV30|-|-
CAWNGDPYNEQFF
TGTGCCTGGAACGGCGATCCTTACAATGAGCAGTTCTTC
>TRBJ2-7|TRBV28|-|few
CASSFGLYEQYF
TGTGCCAGCAGTTTCGGTCTTTACGAGCAGTACTTC
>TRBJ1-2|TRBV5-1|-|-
CASSGRGDGYTF
TGCGCCAGCAGCGGAAGGGGGGATGGCTACACCTTC
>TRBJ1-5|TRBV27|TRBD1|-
CASSGTEHQPQHF
TGTGCCAGCAGCGGGACAGAACATCAGCCCCAGCATTTT
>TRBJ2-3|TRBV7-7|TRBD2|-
CASSFGAGTDTQYF
TGTGCTAGCAGCTTCGGAGCGGGAACAGATACGCAGTATTTT
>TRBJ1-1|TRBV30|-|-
CAWSAGAGPEAFF
TGTGCCTGGAGTGCGGGGGCCGGCCCTGAAGCTTTCTTT
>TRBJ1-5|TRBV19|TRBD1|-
CASSIDPRDRSNQPQHF
TGTGCCAGTAGTATAGATCCCAGGGACAGGAGCAATCAGCCCCAGCATTTT
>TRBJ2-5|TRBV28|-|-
CASSPGAGLQETQYF
TGTGCCAGCAGTCCTGGGGCGGGGCTCCAAGAGACCCAGTACTTC
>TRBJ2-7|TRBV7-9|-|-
CASQGPLSYEQYF
TGTGCCAGCCAGGGTCCCCTCTCCTACGAGCAGTACTTC
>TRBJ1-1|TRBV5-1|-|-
CASSFSGKTEAFF
TGCGCCAGCAGCTTTTCGGGGAAAACTGAAGCTTTCTTT
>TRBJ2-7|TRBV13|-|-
CASSSGFPPYEQYF
TGTGCCAGCAGCTCGGGTTTCCCCCCTTACGAGCAGTACTTC
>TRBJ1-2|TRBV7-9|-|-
CASSLGSNNYGYTF
TGTGCCAGCAGCTTAGGCAGCAACAACTATGGCTACACCTTC
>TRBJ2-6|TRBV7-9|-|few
CASRDIQGPGANVLTF
TGTGCCAGCAGGGATATACAGGGACCTGGGGCCAACGTCCTGACTTTC
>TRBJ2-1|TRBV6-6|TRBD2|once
CASSPGLDRRMEQFF
TGTGCCAGCAGTCCCGGACTAGACCGGCGCATGGAGCAGTTCTTC
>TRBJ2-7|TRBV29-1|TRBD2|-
CSVLLAADVSSYEQYF
TGCAGCGTGCTCCTAGCGGCCGACGTGAGCTCCTACGAGCAGTACTTC
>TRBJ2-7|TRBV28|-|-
CASSKPRDTSPEQYF
TGTGCCAGCAGTAAACCCCGGGACACATCACCCGAGCAGTACTTC
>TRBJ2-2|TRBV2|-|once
CATTPHWNTGELFF
TGTGCCACCACACCCCACTGGAACACCGGGGAGCTGTTTTTT
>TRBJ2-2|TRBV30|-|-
CAWSGGTGELFF
TGTGCCTGGAGTGGGGGAACCGGGGAGCTGTTTTTT
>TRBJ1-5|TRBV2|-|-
CASSGGIIQPQHF
TGTGCCAGCAGTGGAGGGATTATCCAGCCCCAGCATTTT
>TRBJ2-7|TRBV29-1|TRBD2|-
CSVRTSGTYEQYF
TGCAGCGTCCGGACTAGCGGGACCTACGAGCAGTACTTC
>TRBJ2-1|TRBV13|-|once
CASSSGGDYNEQFF
TGTGCCAGCAGCTCCGGTGGGGACTACAATGAGCAGTTCTTC
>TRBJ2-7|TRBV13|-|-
CASSSREQITYEQYF
TGTGCCAGCAGCTCCAGGGAACAAATAACCTACGAGCAGTACTTC
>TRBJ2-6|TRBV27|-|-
CASSQTSGANVLTF
TGTGCCAGCAGCCAAACTTCTGGGGCCAACGTCCTGACTTTC
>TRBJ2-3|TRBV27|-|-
CASNEGLGYTDTQYF
TGTGCCAGCAATGAGGGACTGGGCTACACAGATACGCAGTATTTT
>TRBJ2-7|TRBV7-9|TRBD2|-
CASSQGLAGASYEQYF
TGTGCCAGCAGCCAGGGACTAGCGGGAGCATCCTACGAGCAGTACTTC
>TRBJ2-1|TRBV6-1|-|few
CASSDLAQSSYNEQFF
TGTGCCAGCAGTGACCTAGCGCAGAGCTCCTACAATGAGCAGTTCTTC
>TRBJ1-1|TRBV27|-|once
CASSFSGTFAGAFF
TGTGCCAGCAGTTTCTCCGGGACCTTTGCGGGAGCTTTCTTT
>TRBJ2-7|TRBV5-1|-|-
CASSSTGRPYEQYF
TGCGCCAGCAGCTCGACAGGGAGGCCCTACGAGCAGTACTTC
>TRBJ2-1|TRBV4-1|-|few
CASTPGWGTYNEQFF
TGCGCCAGCACCCCCGGTTGGGGGACTTACAATGAGCAGTTCTTC
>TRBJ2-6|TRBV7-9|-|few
CASSSTDSGANVLTF
TGTGCCAGCAGCTCCACAGACTCTGGGGCCAACGTCCTGACTTTC
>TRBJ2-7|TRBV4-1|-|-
CASSQESIAEQYF
TGCGCCAGCAGCCAAGAATCCATCGCCGAGCAGTACTTC
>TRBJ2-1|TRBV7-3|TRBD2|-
CASSSSVGGSINEQFF
TGTGCCAGCAGCTCTTCCGTGGGCGGGAGTATTAATGAGCAGTTCTTC
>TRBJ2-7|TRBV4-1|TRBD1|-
CASSPPGGTGEIDEQYF
TGCGCCAGCAGCCCCCCAGGTGGGACAGGGGAGATTGACGAGCAGTACTTC
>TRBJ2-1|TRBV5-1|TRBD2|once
CASSLGAYKGLAGVEQFF
TGCGCCAGCAGCTTGGGGGCTTATAAGGGACTAGCGGGAGTTGAGCAGTTCTTC
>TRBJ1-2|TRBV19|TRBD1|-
CASSPGTGENYGYTF
TGTGCCAGTAGTCCCGGGACAGGAGAAAACTATGGCTACACCTTC
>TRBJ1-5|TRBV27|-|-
CASSDSPRGNQPQHF
TGTGCCAGCAGTGATTCGCCACGGGGAAATCAGCCCCAGCATTTT
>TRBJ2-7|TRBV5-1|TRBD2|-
CASSWGTSSYEQYF
TGCGCCAGCAGCTGGGGGACTAGTTCCTACGAGCAGTACTTC